This T cell receptor beta chain was obtained from a study of early T cells in non-severe SARS-CoV-2 infection. Overall study: Sequenced bulk RNA came from whole blood that was unsorted, and chains were unpaired.

Individual cDNA molecules were tagged with unique molecular identifiers. TCRdb re-analysed the 5' RACE reads in MiXCR, keeping a single row per CDR3 protein. The table lists 25,000 to 30,000 distinct CDR3 sequences, less than 4.5% of them singletons. This clonotype came up many times. The germline gives CDR1 KGHDR, CDR2 SFDVKD. V gave up 5 bases and J gave up 3 bases, with 15 bases separating them. The CDR3 consists of 16 residues. Material for sequencing was whole blood. The chain combines TRBV24-1 with TRBJ2-2, with D perhaps being TRBD1 or TRBD2 (6 bases each). The clonotype originates from an adult who was a healthcare worker with PCR-confirmed SARS-CoV-2 infection or an uninfected control (not recorded which). DNA of the CDR3: TGTGCCACCAGTGGGAAGGGGGGTAGACACACCGGGGAGCTGTTTTTT. This translates into CATSGKGGRHTGELFF.